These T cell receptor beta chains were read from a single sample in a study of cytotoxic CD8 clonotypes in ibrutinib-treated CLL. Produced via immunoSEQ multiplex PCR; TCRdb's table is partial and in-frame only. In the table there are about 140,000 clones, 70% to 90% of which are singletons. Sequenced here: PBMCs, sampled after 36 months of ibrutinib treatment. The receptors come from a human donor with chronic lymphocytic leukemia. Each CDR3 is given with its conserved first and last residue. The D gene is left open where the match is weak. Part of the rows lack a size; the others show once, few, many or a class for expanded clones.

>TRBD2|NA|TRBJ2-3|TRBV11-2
CASIGTSGGDTQYF
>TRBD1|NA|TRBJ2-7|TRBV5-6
CASRRRDRGTYEQYF
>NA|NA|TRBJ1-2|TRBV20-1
CSARSVGGYTF
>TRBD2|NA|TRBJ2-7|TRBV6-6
CASSPGTSVSYEQYF
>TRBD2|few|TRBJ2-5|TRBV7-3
CASSSLAEETQYF
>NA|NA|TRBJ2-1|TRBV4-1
CASSQRALASSYNEQFF
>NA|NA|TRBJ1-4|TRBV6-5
CASRLQPATNEKLFF
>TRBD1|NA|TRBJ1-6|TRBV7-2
CASSTGQGSYNSPLHF
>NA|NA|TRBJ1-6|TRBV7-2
CASSYYRPDNSPLHF
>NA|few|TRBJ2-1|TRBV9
CASSPGWHEQFF
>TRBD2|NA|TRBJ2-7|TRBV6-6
CASTKRLAAGEQYF
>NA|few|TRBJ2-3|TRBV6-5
CASSWNRGRDTQYF
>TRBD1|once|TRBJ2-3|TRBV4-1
CASSQGDRGTDTQYF
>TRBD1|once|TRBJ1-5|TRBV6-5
CASSPGGYNQPQHF
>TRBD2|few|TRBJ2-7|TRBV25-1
CASSEERGAYEQYF
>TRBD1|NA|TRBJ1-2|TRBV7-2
CASSYHRGGGYGYTF
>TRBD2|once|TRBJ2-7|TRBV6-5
CASSYGASGIYEQYF
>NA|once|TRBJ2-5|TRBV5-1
CASSLRPDQETQYF
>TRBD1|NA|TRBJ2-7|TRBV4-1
CASSLGGQGAYEQYF
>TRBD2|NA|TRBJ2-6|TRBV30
CAWSPTWTSGRTGANVLTF
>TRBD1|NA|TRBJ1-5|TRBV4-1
CASSQVTGVLNNQPQHF
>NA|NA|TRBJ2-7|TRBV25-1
CASSANSRYEQYF
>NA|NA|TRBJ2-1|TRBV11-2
CASSLVAGSPYNEQFF
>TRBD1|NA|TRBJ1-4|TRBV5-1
CASSFARGRGRGEKLFF
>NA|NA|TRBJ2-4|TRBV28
CASSLFLPGLAKNIQYF
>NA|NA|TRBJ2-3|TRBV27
CASSPLSLAGTDTQYF
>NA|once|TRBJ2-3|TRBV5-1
CASSPLVGTDTQYF
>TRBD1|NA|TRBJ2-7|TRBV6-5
CASSYGTGALGTQYF
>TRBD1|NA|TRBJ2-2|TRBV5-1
CASRFRQGNTGELFF
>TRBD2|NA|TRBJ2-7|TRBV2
CASSGTAGVKQYF
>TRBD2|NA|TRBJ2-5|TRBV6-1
CASNCLAGGGETQYF
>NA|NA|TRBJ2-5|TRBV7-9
CASTPGHRGTQYF
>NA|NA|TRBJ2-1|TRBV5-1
CASSYGRYNEQFF
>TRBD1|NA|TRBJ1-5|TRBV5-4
CASSFGTGDQPQHF
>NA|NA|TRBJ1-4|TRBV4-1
CASSQYLETGQWEKLFF
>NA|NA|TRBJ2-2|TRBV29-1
CSARTRRTGELFF
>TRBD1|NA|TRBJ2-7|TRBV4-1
CASSQVDDRVYEQYF
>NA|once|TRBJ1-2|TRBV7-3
CASSPQGGTNYGYTF
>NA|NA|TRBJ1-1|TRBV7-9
CASSIALNTEAFF
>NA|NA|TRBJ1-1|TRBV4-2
CASSQEWHTEAFF
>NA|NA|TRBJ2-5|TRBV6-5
CASRGVGTNKETQYF
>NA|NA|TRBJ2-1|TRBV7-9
CASSFPLVGEQFF
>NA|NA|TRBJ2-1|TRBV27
CASSLRRGGQGAGNEQFF
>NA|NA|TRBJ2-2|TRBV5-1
CASSLGRVNTGELFF
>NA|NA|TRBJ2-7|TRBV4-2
CASSQGATYEQYF